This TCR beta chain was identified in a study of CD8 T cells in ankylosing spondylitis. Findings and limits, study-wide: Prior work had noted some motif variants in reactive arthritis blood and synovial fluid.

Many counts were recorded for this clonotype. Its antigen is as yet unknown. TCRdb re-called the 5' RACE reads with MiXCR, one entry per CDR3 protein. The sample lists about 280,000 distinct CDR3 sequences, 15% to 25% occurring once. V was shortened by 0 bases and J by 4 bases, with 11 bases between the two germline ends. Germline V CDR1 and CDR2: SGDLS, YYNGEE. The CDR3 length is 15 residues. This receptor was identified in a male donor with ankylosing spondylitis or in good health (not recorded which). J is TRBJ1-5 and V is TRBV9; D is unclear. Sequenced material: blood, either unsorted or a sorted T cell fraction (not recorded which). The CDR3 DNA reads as TGTGCCAGCAGCGTAGAGGGCGGACCTAATCAGCCCCAGCATTTT. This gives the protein CASSVEGGPNQPQHF. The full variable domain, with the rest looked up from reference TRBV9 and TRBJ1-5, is DSGVTQTPKHLITATGQRVTLRCSPRSGDLSVYWYQQSLDQGLQFLIQYYNGEERAKGNILERFSAQQFPDLHSELNLSSLELGDSALYFCASSVEGGPNQPQHFGDGTRLSIL.